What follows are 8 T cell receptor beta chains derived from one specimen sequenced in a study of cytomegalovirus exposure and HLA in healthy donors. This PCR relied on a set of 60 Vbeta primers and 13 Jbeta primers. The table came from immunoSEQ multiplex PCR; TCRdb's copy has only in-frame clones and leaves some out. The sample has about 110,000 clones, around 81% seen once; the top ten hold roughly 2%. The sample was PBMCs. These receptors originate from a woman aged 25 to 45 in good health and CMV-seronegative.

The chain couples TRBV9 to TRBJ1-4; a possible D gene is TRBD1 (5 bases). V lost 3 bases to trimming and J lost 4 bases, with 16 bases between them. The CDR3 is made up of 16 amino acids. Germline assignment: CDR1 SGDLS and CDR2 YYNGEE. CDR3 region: CASSAEGRGRNEKLFF. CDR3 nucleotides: TGTGCCAGCAGCGCCGAAGGAAGGGGCCGTAATGAAAAACTGTTTTTT.

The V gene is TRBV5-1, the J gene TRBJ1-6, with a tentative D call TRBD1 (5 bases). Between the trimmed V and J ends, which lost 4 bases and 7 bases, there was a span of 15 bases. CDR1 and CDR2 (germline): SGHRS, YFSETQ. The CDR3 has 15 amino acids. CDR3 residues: CASSGGIGPNSPLHF. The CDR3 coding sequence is TGCGCCAGCAGCGGGGGGATAGGGCCCAATTCACCCCTCCACTTT.

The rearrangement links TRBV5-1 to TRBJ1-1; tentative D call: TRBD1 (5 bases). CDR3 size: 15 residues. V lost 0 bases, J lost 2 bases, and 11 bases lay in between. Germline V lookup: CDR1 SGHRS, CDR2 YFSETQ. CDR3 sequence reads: CASSLAGGANTEAFF. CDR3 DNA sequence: TGCGCCAGCAGCTTGGCCGGAGGGGCCAACACTGAAGCTTTCTTT.

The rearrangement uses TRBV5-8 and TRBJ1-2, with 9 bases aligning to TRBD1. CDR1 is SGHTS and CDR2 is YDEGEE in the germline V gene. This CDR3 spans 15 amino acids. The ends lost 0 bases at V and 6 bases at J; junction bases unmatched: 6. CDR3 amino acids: CASSLGTGAVNGYTF. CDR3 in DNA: TGTGCCAGCAGCTTGGGGACAGGGGCAGTGAATGGCTACACCTTC.

The CDR3 DNA sequence: TGTGCCAGTAGTATCAGGGAAGGCGCTGAAGCTTTCTTT. Its translation: CASSIREGAEAFF. The chain links TRBV19 to TRBJ1-1; tentative D call: TRBD1 (5 bases). Trimming removed 3 bases from V and 6 bases from J, with 11 bases in between. CDR3 length: 13 amino acids. CDR1 is LNHDA, CDR2 SQIVND, per germline (reference sequence).

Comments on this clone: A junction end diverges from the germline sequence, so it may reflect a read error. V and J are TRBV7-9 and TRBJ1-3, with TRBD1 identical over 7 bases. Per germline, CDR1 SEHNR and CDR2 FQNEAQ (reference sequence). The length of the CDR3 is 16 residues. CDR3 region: CSSSQHRGPTGNTIYF. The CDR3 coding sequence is TGTTCCAGCAGCCAACACAGGGGTCCGACTGGAAACACCATATATTTT.

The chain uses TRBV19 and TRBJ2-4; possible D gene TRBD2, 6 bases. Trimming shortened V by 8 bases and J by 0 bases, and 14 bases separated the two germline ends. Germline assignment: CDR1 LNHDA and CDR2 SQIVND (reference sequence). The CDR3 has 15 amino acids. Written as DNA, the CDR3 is TGTGCCAGTGGGAGGACCACCCTAGCCAAAAACATTCAGTACTTC. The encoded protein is CASGRTTLAKNIQYF.

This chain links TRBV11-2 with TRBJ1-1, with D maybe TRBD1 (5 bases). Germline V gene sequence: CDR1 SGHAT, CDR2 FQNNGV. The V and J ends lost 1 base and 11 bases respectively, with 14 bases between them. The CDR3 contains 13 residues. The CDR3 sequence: CASSLGEAGKAFF. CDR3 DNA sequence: TGTGCCAGCAGCTTAGGGGAGGCAGGGAAGGCTTTCTTT.